The rows below give T cell receptor beta chains drawn from one sample of a study of CD8+ T cells in alopecia areata. Clones were read by immunoSEQ multiplex PCR, and TCRdb kept only the in-frame ones, dropping some. This table has 110,000 to 150,000 clones, approximately 56% appearing once. The sample comprised CD8+ T cells sorted from blood. The receptors originated from a human donor in good health. CDR3s include the opening cysteine and the closing phenylalanine or tryptophan. Fields, in order: V gene, J gene, clone size, D gene, CDR3 DNA, CDR3 protein. The D gene is left open where the match is weak. Expanded clones get a size class; other rows say once, few or many, or leave the size out.

v_call: TRBV10-2
j_call: TRBJ1-1
clone_size: few
d_call: NA
cdr3_nt: TGCGCCAGCAACAACCTACAGAGAGGGACTGAAGCTTTCTTT
cdr3_aa: CASNNLQRGTEAFF

v_call: TRBV27
j_call: TRBJ2-2
clone_size: NA
d_call: TRBD1
cdr3_nt: TGTGCCAGCAGTAACCAGGGACAGGGGAGAACCGGGGAGCTGTTTTTT
cdr3_aa: CASSNQGQGRTGELFF

v_call: TRBV18
j_call: TRBJ1-3
clone_size: few
d_call: NA
cdr3_nt: TGTGCCAGCTCACCGAGGGGCCGCTCTGGAAACACCATATATTTT
cdr3_aa: CASSPRGRSGNTIYF

v_call: TRBV11-2
j_call: TRBJ2-5
clone_size: few
d_call: NA
cdr3_nt: TGTGCCAGCAGCTTGGTCTACTCCCCCGGGGAGACCCAGTACTTC
cdr3_aa: CASSLVYSPGETQYF

v_call: TRBV15
j_call: TRBJ2-5
clone_size: NA
d_call: NA
cdr3_nt: TGTGCCACCAGCAGAGATAAGGCAGACGGAAAGACCCAGTACTTC
cdr3_aa: CATSRDKADGKTQYF

v_call: TRBV7-8
j_call: TRBJ2-3
clone_size: NA
d_call: TRBD2
cdr3_nt: TGTGCCAGCAGCTTAGCGCCTGGACTAGCGGGAGGACAAGTAACAGATACGCAGTATTTT
cdr3_aa: CASSLAPGLAGGQVTDTQYF

v_call: TRBV25-1
j_call: TRBJ1-2
clone_size: NA
d_call: NA
cdr3_nt: TGTGCCAGCAGTGGAGTAGGCTACACCTTC
cdr3_aa: CASSGVGYTF

v_call: TRBV6-1
j_call: TRBJ2-1
clone_size: few
d_call: TRBD2
cdr3_nt: TGTGCCAGCAGTGAAATTGCGACTAGCGGGAGTCTTGAGCAGTTCTTC
cdr3_aa: CASSEIATSGSLEQFF

v_call: TRBV6-5
j_call: TRBJ2-7
clone_size: NA
d_call: TRBD2
cdr3_nt: TGTGCCAGCCGAGCGGGATACTCCTACGAGCAGTACTTC
cdr3_aa: CASRAGYSYEQYF

v_call: TRBV27
j_call: TRBJ1-2
clone_size: once
d_call: TRBD1
cdr3_nt: TGTGCCAGCAGTTTCCAGGGGGGTTATGGCTACACCTTC
cdr3_aa: CASSFQGGYGYTF

v_call: TRBV7-9
j_call: TRBJ2-7
clone_size: NA
d_call: NA
cdr3_nt: TGTGCCAGCAGCCCGCAGCGGAACTACGAGCAGTACTTC
cdr3_aa: CASSPQRNYEQYF

v_call: TRBV2
j_call: TRBJ1-2
clone_size: NA
d_call: NA
cdr3_nt: TGTGCCAGCAGAAGACGGGAAGGCTACACCTTC
cdr3_aa: CASRRREGYTF

v_call: TRBV7-8
j_call: TRBJ2-7
clone_size: NA
d_call: NA
cdr3_nt: TGTGCCAGCAGCATACCCCTCCAGGGGTTCGGCGGTGGAAAAAACTACGAGCAGTACTTC
cdr3_aa: CASSIPLQGFGGGKNYEQYF

v_call: TRBV7-2
j_call: TRBJ1-2
clone_size: NA
d_call: NA
cdr3_nt: TGTGCCAGCAGCTTATCCGGGGTGGCCGATGGCTACACCTTC
cdr3_aa: CASSLSGVADGYTF

v_call: TRBV10-3
j_call: TRBJ2-1
clone_size: NA
d_call: NA
cdr3_nt: TGTGCCATCAGAGAGGGCGGGACCGATGAGCAGTTCTTC
cdr3_aa: CAIREGGTDEQFF

v_call: TRBV6-1
j_call: TRBJ2-5
clone_size: NA
d_call: NA
cdr3_nt: TGTGCCAGCAGTGACCCCAGGGACTTCCAAGAGACCCAGTACTTC
cdr3_aa: CASSDPRDFQETQYF

v_call: TRBV29-1
j_call: TRBJ2-1
clone_size: NA
d_call: NA
cdr3_nt: TGCAGCGTTGTCCGGGACACCGGTAGGAATGAGCAGTTCTTC
cdr3_aa: CSVVRDTGRNEQFF

v_call: TRBV5-1
j_call: TRBJ1-1
clone_size: NA
d_call: NA
cdr3_nt: TGCGCCAGCAGCTTTGACTCCGTGGGCACTGAAGCTTTCTTT
cdr3_aa: CASSFDSVGTEAFF

v_call: TRBV11-2
j_call: TRBJ2-1
clone_size: NA
d_call: NA
cdr3_nt: TGTGCCAGCAGCTTAGATCGTAATGAGCAGTTCTTC
cdr3_aa: CASSLDRNEQFF

v_call: TRBV7-9
j_call: TRBJ2-7
clone_size: NA
d_call: NA
cdr3_nt: TGTGCCAGCAGCTCGGGCTTCCTCTACGAGCAGTACTTC
cdr3_aa: CASSSGFLYEQYF

v_call: TRBV18
j_call: TRBJ1-2
clone_size: NA
d_call: NA
cdr3_nt: TGTGCCAGCTCATCAGATGGCTACACCTTC
cdr3_aa: CASSSDGYTF

v_call: TRBV15
j_call: TRBJ2-1
clone_size: few
d_call: NA
cdr3_nt: TGTGCCACCAGTACGGGGGCCTACAATGAGCAGTTCTTC
cdr3_aa: CATSTGAYNEQFF

v_call: TRBV5-1
j_call: TRBJ2-2
clone_size: NA
d_call: TRBD2
cdr3_nt: TGCGCCAGCAGCTTTGGACTAGCGGACGGGGAGCTGTTTTTT
cdr3_aa: CASSFGLADGELFF

v_call: TRBV19
j_call: TRBJ2-1
clone_size: NA
d_call: TRBD2
cdr3_nt: TGTGCCAGTAGTATAGTACTAGCGGCCTACAATGAGCAGTTCTTC
cdr3_aa: CASSIVLAAYNEQFF

v_call: TRBV21-1
j_call: TRBJ1-3
clone_size: NA
d_call: NA
cdr3_nt: TGTGCCAGATGGAGAAACACCATATATTTT
cdr3_aa: CARWRNTIYF

v_call: TRBV9
j_call: TRBJ2-7
clone_size: NA
d_call: TRBD2
cdr3_nt: TGTGCCAGCAGCGTAGGGGCTAGCGGGGACGCCTACGAGCAGTACTTC
cdr3_aa: CASSVGASGDAYEQYF

v_call: TRBV27
j_call: TRBJ2-7
clone_size: NA
d_call: NA
cdr3_nt: TGTGCCAGCAGTTTAAACAGGCCCTACGAGCAGTACTTC
cdr3_aa: CASSLNRPYEQYF

v_call: TRBV15
j_call: TRBJ2-5
clone_size: NA
d_call: TRBD2
cdr3_nt: TGTGCCACCAGCAGGTCCCGCGGGGGAGGCCAAGAGACCCAGTACTTC
cdr3_aa: CATSRSRGGGQETQYF

v_call: TRBV9
j_call: TRBJ2-7
clone_size: NA
d_call: NA
cdr3_nt: TGTGCCAGCAGCGACGGACCCGGGACGCGGTCCTACGAGCAGTACTTC
cdr3_aa: CASSDGPGTRSYEQYF

v_call: TRBV5-6
j_call: TRBJ2-7
clone_size: NA
d_call: NA
cdr3_nt: TGTGCCAGCAGCTTGGGGCTGACCTACGAGCAGTACTTC
cdr3_aa: CASSLGLTYEQYF

v_call: TRBV5-1
j_call: TRBJ2-2
clone_size: once
d_call: NA
cdr3_nt: TGCGCCAGCCATGAAACAGGGCACGGGGAGCTGTTTTTT
cdr3_aa: CASHETGHGELFF

v_call: TRBV9
j_call: TRBJ2-2
clone_size: NA
d_call: TRBD2
cdr3_nt: TGTGCCAGCAGCCCCCCTAGCGGGAGCGGCGCCGGGGAGCTGTTTTTT
cdr3_aa: CASSPPSGSGAGELFF

v_call: TRBV29-1
j_call: TRBJ2-1
clone_size: NA
d_call: NA
cdr3_nt: TGCAGCGTTGGGGGCGCGAGCGGCCCTAACAATGAGCAGTTCTTC
cdr3_aa: CSVGGASGPNNEQFF

v_call: TRBV2
j_call: TRBJ1-5
clone_size: few
d_call: TRBD1
cdr3_nt: TGTGCCAGCCGGGACAGTCTTAATCAGCCCCAGCATTTT
cdr3_aa: CASRDSLNQPQHF

v_call: TRBV7-2
j_call: TRBJ2-5
clone_size: few
d_call: NA
cdr3_nt: TGTGCCAGCAGCTTATTCGGAGAAGAGACCCAGTACTTC
cdr3_aa: CASSLFGEETQYF

v_call: TRBV4-1
j_call: TRBJ2-1
clone_size: NA
d_call: NA
cdr3_nt: TGCGCCAGCAGCCAAGAATCTGGAAGCTCCTACAATGAGCAGTTCTTC
cdr3_aa: CASSQESGSSYNEQFF

v_call: TRBV7-9
j_call: TRBJ2-5
clone_size: NA
d_call: NA
cdr3_nt: TGTGCCAGCAGCTTATTCGGTGATGACCAGTACTTC
cdr3_aa: CASSLFGDDQYF

v_call: TRBV20-1
j_call: TRBJ1-1
clone_size: NA
d_call: NA
cdr3_nt: TGCAGCGGCCCCAGTTACACTGAAGCTTTCTTT
cdr3_aa: CSGPSYTEAFF